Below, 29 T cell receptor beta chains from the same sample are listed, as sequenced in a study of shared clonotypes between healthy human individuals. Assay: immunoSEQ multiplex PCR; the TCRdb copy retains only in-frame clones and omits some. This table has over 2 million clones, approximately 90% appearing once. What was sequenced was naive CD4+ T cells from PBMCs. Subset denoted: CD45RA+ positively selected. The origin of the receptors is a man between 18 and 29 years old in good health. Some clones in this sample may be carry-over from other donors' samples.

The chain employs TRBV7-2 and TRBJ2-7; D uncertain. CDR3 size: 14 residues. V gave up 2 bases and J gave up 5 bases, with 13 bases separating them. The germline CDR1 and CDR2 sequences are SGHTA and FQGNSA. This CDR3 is CASSLILVFDEQYF. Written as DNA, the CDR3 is TGTGCCAGCAGCTTAATTCTTGTTTTCGACGAGCAGTACTTC. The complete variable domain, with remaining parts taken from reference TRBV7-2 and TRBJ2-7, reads GAGVSQSPSNKVTEKGKDVELRCDPISGHTALYWYRQSLGQGLEFLIYFQGNSAPDKSGLPSDRFSAERTGGSVSTLTIQRTQQEDSAVYLCASSLILVFDEQYFGPGTRLTVT.

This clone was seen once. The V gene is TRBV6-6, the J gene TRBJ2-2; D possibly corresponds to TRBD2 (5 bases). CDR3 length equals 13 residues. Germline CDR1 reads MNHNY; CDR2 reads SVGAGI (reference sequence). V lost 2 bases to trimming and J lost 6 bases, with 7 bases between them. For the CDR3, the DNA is TGTGCCAGCAGTTACACTAGGCCCGGGGAGCTGTTTTTT. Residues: CASSYTRPGELFF.

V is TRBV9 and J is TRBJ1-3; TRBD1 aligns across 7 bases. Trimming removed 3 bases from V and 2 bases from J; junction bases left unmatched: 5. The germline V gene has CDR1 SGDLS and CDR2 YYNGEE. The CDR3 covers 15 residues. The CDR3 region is CASSEGQATGNTIYF. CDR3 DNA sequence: TGTGCCAGCAGCGAAGGACAGGCGACTGGAAACACCATATATTTT.

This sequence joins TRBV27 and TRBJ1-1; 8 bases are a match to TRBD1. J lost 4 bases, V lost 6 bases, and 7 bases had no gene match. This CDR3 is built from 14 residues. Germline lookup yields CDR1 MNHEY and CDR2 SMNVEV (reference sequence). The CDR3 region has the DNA TGTGCCAGCAGAGGGACAGGTTCTGTCACTGAAGCTTTCTTT. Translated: CASRGTGSVTEAFF.

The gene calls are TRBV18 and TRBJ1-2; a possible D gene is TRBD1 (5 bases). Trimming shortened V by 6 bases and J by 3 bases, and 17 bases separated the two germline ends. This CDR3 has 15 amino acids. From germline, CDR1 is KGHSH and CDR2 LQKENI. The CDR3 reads CASSRGASQDYGYTF. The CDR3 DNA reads TGTGCCAGCTCGCGCGGGGCCTCACAGGACTATGGCTACACCTTC.

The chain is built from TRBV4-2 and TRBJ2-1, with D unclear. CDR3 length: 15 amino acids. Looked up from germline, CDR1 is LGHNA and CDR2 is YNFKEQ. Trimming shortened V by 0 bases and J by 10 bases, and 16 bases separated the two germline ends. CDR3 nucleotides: TGTGCCAGCAGCCAAGACTGGTCCAGCATGAGGGAGCAGTTCTTC. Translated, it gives CASSQDWSSMREQFF.

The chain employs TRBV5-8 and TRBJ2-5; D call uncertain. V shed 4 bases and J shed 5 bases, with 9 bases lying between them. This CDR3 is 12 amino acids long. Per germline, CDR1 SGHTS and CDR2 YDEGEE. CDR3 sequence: CASSHPPETQYF. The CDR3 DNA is TGTGCCAGCAGCCACCCTCCGGAGACCCAGTACTTC. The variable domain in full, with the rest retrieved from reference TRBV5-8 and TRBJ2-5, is EAGVTQSPTHLIKTRGQQATLRCSPISGHTSVYWYQQALGLGLQFLLWYDEGEERNRGNFPPRFSGRQFPNYSSELNVNALELEDSALYLCASSHPPETQYFGPGTRLLVL.

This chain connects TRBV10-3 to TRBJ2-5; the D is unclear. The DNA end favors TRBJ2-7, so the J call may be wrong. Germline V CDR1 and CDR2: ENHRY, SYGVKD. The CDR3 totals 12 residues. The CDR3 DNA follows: TGTGCCATCAGTGAACTTTTATACGAGCAGTACTTC. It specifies CAISELLYEQYF.

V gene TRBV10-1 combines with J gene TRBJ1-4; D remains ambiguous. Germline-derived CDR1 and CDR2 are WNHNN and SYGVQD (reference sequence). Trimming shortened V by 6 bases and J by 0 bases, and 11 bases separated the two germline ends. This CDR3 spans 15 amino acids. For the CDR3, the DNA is TGCGCCAGCAGCCTCGGCGGAGCAACTAATGAAAAACTGTTTTTT. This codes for CASSLGGATNEKLFF.

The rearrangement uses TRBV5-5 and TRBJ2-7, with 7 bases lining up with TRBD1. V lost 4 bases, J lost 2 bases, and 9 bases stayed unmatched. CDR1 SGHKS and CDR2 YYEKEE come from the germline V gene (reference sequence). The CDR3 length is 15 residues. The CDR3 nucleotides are TGTGCCAGCAGCGAGTACGGGACAGTCCCCTACGAGCAGTACTTC. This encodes CASSEYGTVPYEQYF.

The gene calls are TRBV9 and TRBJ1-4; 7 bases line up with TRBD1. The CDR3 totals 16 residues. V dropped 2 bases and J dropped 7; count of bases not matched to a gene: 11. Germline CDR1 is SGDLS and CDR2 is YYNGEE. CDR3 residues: CASSVEGGTAPEKLFF. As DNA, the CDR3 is TGTGCCAGCAGCGTCGAGGGAGGGACAGCGCCTGAAAAACTGTTTTTT.

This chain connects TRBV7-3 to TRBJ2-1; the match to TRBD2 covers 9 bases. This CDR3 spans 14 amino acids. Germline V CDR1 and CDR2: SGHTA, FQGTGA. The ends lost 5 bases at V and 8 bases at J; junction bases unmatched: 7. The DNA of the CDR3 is TGTGCCAGCAGCCCCGGGACTAGCAACCATGAGCAGTTCTTC. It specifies CASSPGTSNHEQFF.

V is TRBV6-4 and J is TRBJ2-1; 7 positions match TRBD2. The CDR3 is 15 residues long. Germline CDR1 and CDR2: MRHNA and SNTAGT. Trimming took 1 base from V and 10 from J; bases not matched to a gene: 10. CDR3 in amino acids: CASSDWSGGRGEQFF. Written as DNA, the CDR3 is TGTGCCAGCAGTGACTGGTCGGGAGGACGGGGGGAGCAGTTCTTC.

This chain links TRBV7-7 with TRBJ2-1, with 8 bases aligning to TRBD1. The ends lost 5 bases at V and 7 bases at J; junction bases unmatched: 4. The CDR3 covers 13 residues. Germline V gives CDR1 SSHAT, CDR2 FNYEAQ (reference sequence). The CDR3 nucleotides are TGTGCCAGCAGCATGGACAGGGCGAATGAGCAGTTCTTC. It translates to CASSMDRANEQFF.

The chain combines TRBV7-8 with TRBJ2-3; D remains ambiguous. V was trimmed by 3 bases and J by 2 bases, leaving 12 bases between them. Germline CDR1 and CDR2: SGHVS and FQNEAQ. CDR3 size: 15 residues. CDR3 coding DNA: TGTGCCAGCAGCTTGCAGGACCGAGACACAGATACGCAGTATTTT. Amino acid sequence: CASSLQDRDTDTQYF.

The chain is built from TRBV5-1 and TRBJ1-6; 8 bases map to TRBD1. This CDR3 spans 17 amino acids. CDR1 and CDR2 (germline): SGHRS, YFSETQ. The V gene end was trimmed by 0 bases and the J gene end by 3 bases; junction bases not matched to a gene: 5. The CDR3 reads CASSLEQGADYNSPLHF. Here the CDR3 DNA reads TGCGCCAGCAGCTTGGAGCAGGGGGCCGACTATAATTCACCCCTCCACTTT.

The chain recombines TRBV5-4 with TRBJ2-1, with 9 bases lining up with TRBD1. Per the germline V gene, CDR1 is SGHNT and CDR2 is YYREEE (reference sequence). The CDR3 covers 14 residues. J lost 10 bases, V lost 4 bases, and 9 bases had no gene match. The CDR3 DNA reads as TGTGCCAGCAGCCCGAAGGGACAGGGAAAGGAGCAGTTCTTC. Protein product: CASSPKGQGKEQFF.

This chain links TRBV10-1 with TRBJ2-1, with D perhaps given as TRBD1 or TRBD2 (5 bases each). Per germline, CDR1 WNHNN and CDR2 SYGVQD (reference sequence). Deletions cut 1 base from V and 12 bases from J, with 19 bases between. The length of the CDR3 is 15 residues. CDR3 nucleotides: TGCGCCAGCAGTGAGTATACTATGGGACCGAGGCTGCAGTTCTTC. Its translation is CASSEYTMGPRLQFF.

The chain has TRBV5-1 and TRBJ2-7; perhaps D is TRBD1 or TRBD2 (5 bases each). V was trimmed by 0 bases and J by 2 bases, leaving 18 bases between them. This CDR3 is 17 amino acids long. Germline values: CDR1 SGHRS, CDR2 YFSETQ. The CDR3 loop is CASSLALGQRGTYEQYF. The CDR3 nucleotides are TGCGCCAGCAGCTTGGCCCTGGGGCAGAGAGGGACCTACGAGCAGTACTTC. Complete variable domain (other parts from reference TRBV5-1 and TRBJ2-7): KAGVTQTPRYLIKTRGQQVTLSCSPISGHRSVSWYQQTPGQGLQFLFEYFSETQRNKGNFPGRFSGRQFSNSRSEMNVSTLELGDSALYLCASSLALGQRGTYEQYFGPGTRLTVT.

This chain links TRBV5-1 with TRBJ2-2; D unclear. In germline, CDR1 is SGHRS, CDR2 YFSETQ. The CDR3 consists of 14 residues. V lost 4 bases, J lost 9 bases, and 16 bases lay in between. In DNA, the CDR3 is TGCGCCAGCAGCCATCTAGGAGAGAACCGGGAGCTGTTTTTT. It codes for CASSHLGENRELFF.

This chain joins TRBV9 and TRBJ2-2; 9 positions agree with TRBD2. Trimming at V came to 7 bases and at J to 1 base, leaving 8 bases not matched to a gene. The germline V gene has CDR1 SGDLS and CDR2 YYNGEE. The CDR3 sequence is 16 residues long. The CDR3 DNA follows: TGTGCCAGCTCCTTTTCGACTAGCGGGAACACCGGGGAGCTGTTTTTT. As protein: CASSFSTSGNTGELFF.

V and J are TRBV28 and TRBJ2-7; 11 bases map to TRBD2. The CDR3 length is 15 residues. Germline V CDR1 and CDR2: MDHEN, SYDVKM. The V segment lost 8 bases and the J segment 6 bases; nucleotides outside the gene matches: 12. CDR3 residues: CASSTTSGRFGEQYF. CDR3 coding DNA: TGTGCCAGCTCTACTACTAGCGGGAGATTTGGCGAGCAGTACTTC.

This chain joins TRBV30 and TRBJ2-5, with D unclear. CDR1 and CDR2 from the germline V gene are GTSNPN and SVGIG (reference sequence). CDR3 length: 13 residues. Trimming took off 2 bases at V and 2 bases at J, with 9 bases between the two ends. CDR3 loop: CAWSLRIQETQYF. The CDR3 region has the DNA TGTGCCTGGAGTCTCAGGATACAAGAGACCCAGTACTTC. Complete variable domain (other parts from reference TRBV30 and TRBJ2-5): SQTIHQWPATLVQPVGSPLSLECTVEGTSNPNLYWYRQAAGRGLQLLFYSVGIGQISSEVPQNLSASRPQDRQFILSSKKLLLSDSGFYLCAWSLRIQETQYFGPGTRLLVL.

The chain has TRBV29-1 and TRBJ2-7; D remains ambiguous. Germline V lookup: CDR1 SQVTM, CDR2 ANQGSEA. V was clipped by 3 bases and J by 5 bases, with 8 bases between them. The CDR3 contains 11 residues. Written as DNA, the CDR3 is TGCAGCGTTGACGGATCGGACGAGCAGTACTTC. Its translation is CSVDGSDEQYF.

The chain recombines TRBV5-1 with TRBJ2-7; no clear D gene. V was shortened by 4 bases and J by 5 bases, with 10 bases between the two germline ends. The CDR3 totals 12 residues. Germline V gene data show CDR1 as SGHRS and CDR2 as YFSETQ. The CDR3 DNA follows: TGCGCCAGCAGCCAACCGTCCCACGAGCAGTACTTC. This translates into CASSQPSHEQYF.

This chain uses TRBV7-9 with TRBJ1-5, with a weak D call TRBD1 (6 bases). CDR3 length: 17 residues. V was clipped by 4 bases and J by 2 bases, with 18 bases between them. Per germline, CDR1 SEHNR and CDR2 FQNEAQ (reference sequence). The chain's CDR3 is CASSSIMGGEGNQPQHF. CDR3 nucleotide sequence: TGTGCCAGCAGCTCCATCATGGGGGGCGAGGGCAATCAGCCCCAGCATTTT.

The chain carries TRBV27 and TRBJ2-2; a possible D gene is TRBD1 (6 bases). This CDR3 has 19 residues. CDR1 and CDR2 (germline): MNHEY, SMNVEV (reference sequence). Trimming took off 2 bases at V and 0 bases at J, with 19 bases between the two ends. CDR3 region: CASSLRGISNRPNTGELFF. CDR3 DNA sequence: TGTGCCAGCAGTTTAAGGGGGATTTCGAATCGGCCGAACACCGGGGAGCTGTTTTTT.

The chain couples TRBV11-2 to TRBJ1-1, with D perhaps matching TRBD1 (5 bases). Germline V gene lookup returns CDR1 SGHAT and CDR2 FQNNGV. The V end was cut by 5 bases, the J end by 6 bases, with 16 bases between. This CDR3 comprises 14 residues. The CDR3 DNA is TGTGCCAGCAGCCCTAAGGGGTTTGGGTCTGAAGCTTTCTTT. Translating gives CASSPKGFGSEAFF.

The CDR3 reads CASSPYHSLHEQFF. DNA of the CDR3: TGTGCCAGCAGCCCGTACCATAGCCTTCATGAGCAGTTCTTC. V is TRBV7-2 and J is TRBJ2-1; D ambiguous. This CDR3 region has 14 residues. The germline V and J ends were trimmed by 5 bases and 8 bases, with 16 bases remaining between them. Per the germline V gene, CDR1 is SGHTA and CDR2 is FQGNSA. Using reference TRBV7-2 and TRBJ2-1 for the parts outside the CDR3, the full variable domain is GAGVSQSPSNKVTEKGKDVELRCDPISGHTALYWYRQSLGQGLEFLIYFQGNSAPDKSGLPSDRFSAERTGGSVSTLTIQRTQQEDSAVYLCASSPYHSLHEQFFGPGTRLTVL.